Shown below are 24 T cell receptor beta chains from a single sample sequenced in a study of T cell responses to AZD1222 COVID-19 vaccine. Profiled with immunoSEQ multiplex PCR; TCRdb holds only in-frame clones, not every one. The data show about 200,000 clones, with approximately 90% seen just once and 3.6% held by the top ten. This sample comprised peripheral blood, obtained 28 days after the second dose of the MenACWY control vaccine. The receptors shown here come from an adult who received the MenACWY meningococcal vaccine as a control.

CDR3 in amino acids: CAWSVSRSNTEAFF. In DNA, the CDR3 is TGTGCCTGGAGTGTATCCCGGTCGAACACTGAAGCTTTCTTT. This chain uses TRBV30 with TRBJ1-1, with D hard to call. The CDR3 is 14 residues long. Per the germline V gene, CDR1 is GTSNPN and CDR2 is SVGIG (reference sequence). Trimming pared 0 bases from V and 1 base from J, leaving 9 bases between.

The chain combines TRBV27 with TRBJ2-7; D unclear. V dropped 5 bases and J dropped 0 bases, with 5 bases sitting between them. This CDR3 comprises 12 residues. Germline assignment: CDR1 MNHEY and CDR2 SMNVEV (reference sequence). The CDR3 loop is CASSASSYEQYF. The CDR3 nucleotides are TGTGCCAGCAGTGCGAGCTCCTACGAGCAGTACTTC.

The chain uses TRBV28 and TRBJ1-2, with D possibly TRBD1 on 6 matching bases. The germline V gene has CDR1 MDHEN and CDR2 SYDVKM. This CDR3 is 16 amino acids long. Trimming removed 6 bases from V and 4 bases from J, with 21 bases in between. The CDR3 spells CASSTLYGQRVYGYTF. CDR3 nucleotide sequence: TGTGCCAGCAGCACACTCTACGGACAGAGAGTCTATGGCTACACCTTC.

The CDR3 sequence is CASSQSPANTGELFF. DNA of the CDR3: TGCGCCAGCAGCCAAAGTCCAGCGAACACCGGGGAGCTGTTTTTT. The J gene is TRBJ2-2, the V gene TRBV4-1; D is ambiguous. Trimming pared 2 bases from V and 0 bases from J, leaving 7 bases between. CDR1 and CDR2 (germline): MGHRA, YSYEKL. The CDR3 sequence is 15 residues long.

V and J are TRBV5-1 and TRBJ2-5; 10 nucleotides match TRBD2. CDR3 length: 13 residues. Germline V gives CDR1 SGHRS, CDR2 YFSETQ. V shed 3 bases, J shed 7 bases, and the junction held 3 bases outside the gene matches. DNA for the CDR3: TGCGCCAGCAGCTCTAGCGGGAGTCGGACCCAGTACTTC. It translates to CASSSSGSRTQYF.

This clone was seen once. The chain is built from TRBV19 and TRBJ2-1, with TRBD2 matching over 10 bases. V lost 6 bases, J lost 5 bases, and 10 bases stayed unmatched. The CDR3 extends over 16 amino acids. Germline loops: CDR1 LNHDA, CDR2 SQIVND (reference sequence). CDR3 amino acids: CASSPLRLAGNNEQFF. Here the CDR3 DNA reads TGTGCCAGTAGCCCCCTGAGACTAGCGGGCAACAATGAGCAGTTCTTC.

The chain has TRBV20-1 and TRBJ2-1, with D uncertain. V was shortened by 3 bases and J by 5 bases, with 11 bases between the two germline ends. In germline, CDR1 is DFQATT, CDR2 SNEGSKA (reference sequence). CDR3 length equals 13 residues. The CDR3 DNA follows: TGCAGTGCTAGTTTTCAGTTTAACAATGAGCAGTTCTTC. Amino acids: CSASFQFNNEQFF.

This clone has only one observation. The V call is TRBV28, the J call TRBJ2-7; TRBD1 matches 10 bases. The germline V gene has CDR1 MDHEN and CDR2 SYDVKM. The CDR3 length is 13 residues. V shed 6 bases, J shed 3 bases, and the junction held 2 bases outside the gene matches. CDR3 sequence reads: CASRGTGVYEQYF. In nucleotides, the CDR3 is TGTGCCAGCAGGGGGACAGGGGTCTACGAGCAGTACTTC.

J is TRBJ1-1 and V is TRBV9; 12 positions match TRBD1. There are 16 residues in the CDR3. Unmatched junction bases numbered 6, after V lost 2 bases and J lost 4 bases. Germline-derived CDR1 and CDR2 are SGDLS and YYNGEE. The CDR3 region is CASSVPGQGAVTEAFF. The CDR3 DNA follows: TGTGCCAGCAGCGTCCCGGGACAGGGGGCTGTCACTGAAGCTTTCTTT. Full variable domain (remainder filled in from reference TRBV9 and TRBJ1-1): DSGVTQTPKHLITATGQRVTLRCSPRSGDLSVYWYQQSLDQGLQFLIQYYNGEERAKGNILERFSAQQFPDLHSELNLSSLELGDSALYFCASSVPGQGAVTEAFFGQGTRLTVV.

This sequence joins TRBV27 and TRBJ2-3, with a tentative D call TRBD1 (5 bases). Trimming left V 8 bases short and J 3 bases short, with 33 bases between. CDR3 length: 20 amino acids. Germline V gives CDR1 MNHEY, CDR2 SMNVEV (reference sequence). The DNA of the CDR3 is TGTGCCAGCGACCCCCCCCTGAAAAGGGGAAGAGGATTCAGGACAGATACGCAGTATTTT. Translating gives CASDPPLKRGRGFRTDTQYF.

This clone appeared a single time. The gene calls are TRBV12-5 and TRBJ1-1; 8 positions match TRBD1. CDR1 is LGHNT and CDR2 is FRNRAP in the germline V gene. The length of the CDR3 is 17 residues. The V and J ends lost 3 bases and 0 bases, in that order; junction bases with no gene match: 9. CDR3 amino acids: CASGFQVLTGVNTEAFF. The CDR3 DNA reads TGTGCTAGTGGTTTTCAAGTATTGACAGGGGTGAACACTGAAGCTTTCTTT.

Turning to this clone: One end of the junction does not line up with germline, which may come from a read error. The chain uses TRBV3-1 (or the pseudogene TRBV3-2) and TRBJ2-1, with 7 positions matching TRBD2. Germline assignment: CDR1 LGHDT and CDR2 YNNKEL (reference sequence). The CDR3 spans 15 residues. The CDR3 DNA reads TGTGCCAGCAGCCAAGGCGGGGGAATCTACAGTGAGCAGTTCTTC. Protein: CASSQGGGIYSEQFF.

A single count supports this clone. This rearrangement joins TRBV4-2 to TRBJ2-4; no reliable D call. V was trimmed by 0 bases and J by 0 bases, leaving 9 bases between them. CDR1 LGHNA and CDR2 YNFKEQ come from the germline V gene. The CDR3 consists of 16 residues. The CDR3 DNA reads as TGTGCCAGCAGCCAAGATTCGGGCCTAGCCAAAAACATTCAGTACTTC. The encoded protein is CASSQDSGLAKNIQYF.

The chain uses TRBV12-3 or TRBV12-4 and TRBJ2-5; D not certain. The CDR3 sequence is 12 residues long. Trimming removed 4 bases from V and 9 bases from J, with 12 bases in between. The DNA for the CDR3 is TGTGCCAGCAGTTCTCAAAGTGGCGCCCAGTACTTC. Protein sequence: CASSSQSGAQYF.

CDR3 DNA: TGTGCCAGCAGCTTATCCCCCTCCAGGGGCTCTGGAAACACCATATATTTT. This encodes CASSLSPSRGSGNTIYF. V usage is TRBV7-2 and J usage is TRBJ1-3; D is perhaps TRBD1 (6 bases). The CDR3 spans 17 residues. Deletions cut 2 bases from V and 0 bases from J, with 14 bases between. Germline loops: CDR1 SGHTA, CDR2 FQGNSA.

The V and J genes are TRBV7-3 and TRBJ2-5; D gene ambiguous. The CDR3 covers 15 residues. The V and J ends lost 1 base and 2 bases respectively, with 11 bases between them. Germline lookup yields CDR1 SGHTA and CDR2 FQGTGA. DNA for the CDR3: TGTGCCAGCAGCTTAAATCCCCAGCTTCAAGAGACCCAGTACTTC. Amino acids: CASSLNPQLQETQYF.

This rearrangement joins TRBV9 to TRBJ1-1, with D tentatively TRBD1 (5 bases). The CDR3 sequence is 17 residues long. Germline V CDR1 and CDR2: SGDLS, YYNGEE. V was cut by 0 bases and J by 6 bases, with 21 bases left in between. The CDR3 spells CASSVGWGVNTSPEAFF. The CDR3 region has the DNA TGTGCCAGCAGCGTAGGTTGGGGGGTGAACACTAGCCCTGAAGCTTTCTTT.

The chain recombines TRBV9 with TRBJ1-2; D unresolved. V was shortened by 4 bases and J by 2 bases, with 21 bases between the two germline ends. Germline V gene data show CDR1 as SGDLS and CDR2 as YYNGEE. This CDR3 spans 17 amino acids. This CDR3 is CASSTNKDPLRNYGYTF. For the CDR3, the DNA is TGTGCCAGCAGCACGAACAAGGACCCTTTACGAAACTATGGCTACACCTTC.

V gene TRBV6-2 or TRBV6-3 combines with J gene TRBJ2-1, with 9 bases identical to TRBD2. The trim removed 4 bases at V and 12 bases at J, leaving 4 bases unmatched. This CDR3 region has 12 residues. Germline values: CDR1 MNHEY, CDR2 SVGEGT. The CDR3 loop is CASSLAAGGQFF. CDR3 nucleotide sequence: TGTGCCAGCAGTTTGGCAGCGGGGGGGCAGTTCTTC.

This clone was seen only once. CDR3 coding DNA: TGCGCCAGCTCCCGAGGGGGGACCGATACGCAGTATTTT. It codes for CASSRGGTDTQYF. This chain connects TRBV5-1 to TRBJ2-3; D assignment may be TRBD1 or TRBD2 (6 bases each). The CDR3 is 13 residues long. V lost 7 bases to trimming and J lost 6 bases, with 15 bases between them. The germline V gene has CDR1 SGHRS and CDR2 YFSETQ.

The chain couples TRBV11-3 to TRBJ2-1, with 8 bases aligning to TRBD2. CDR3 length: 13 residues. With V trimmed by 5 bases and J by 9 bases, 6 bases remained unmatched. Germline V lookup: CDR1 SGHNT, CDR2 YENEEA. The CDR3 region has the DNA TGTGCCAGCAGCCGGGAGGGGGGCGGTGAGCAGTTCTTC. Encoded protein: CASSREGGGEQFF.

The gene calls are TRBV28 and TRBJ1-6, with 11 bases fitting TRBD1. V was clipped by 2 bases and J by 11 bases; unmatched bases: 2. The CDR3 has 14 amino acids. The germline V gene has CDR1 MDHEN and CDR2 SYDVKM. The CDR3 coding sequence is TGTGCCAGCAGTTTACGGGACAGGGGGACACCCCTCCACTTT. This codes for CASSLRDRGTPLHF. The complete variable domain, with remaining parts taken from reference TRBV28 and TRBJ1-6, reads DVKVTQSSRYLVKRTGEKVFLECVQDMDHENMFWYRQDPGLGLRLIYFSYDVKMKEKGDIPEGYSVSREKKERFSLILESASTNQTSMYLCASSLRDRGTPLHFGNGTRLTVT.

V usage is TRBV19 and J usage is TRBJ2-2; TRBD2 agrees at 9 bases. The J segment lost 7 bases and the V segment lost 3 bases, leaving 9 bases of the junction unmatched. CDR1 and CDR2 from the germline V gene are LNHDA and SQIVND (reference sequence). The length of the CDR3 is 16 residues. CDR3 protein: CASSISAGGIGGELFF. Written as DNA, the CDR3 is TGTGCCAGTAGTATCTCGGCGGGAGGGATCGGCGGGGAGCTGTTTTTT.

The CDR3 region is CASSFAAGGRETQYF. The CDR3 bases are TGTGCCAGCAGTTTCGCAGCAGGGGGTCGAGAGACCCAGTACTTC. This chain joins TRBV28 and TRBJ2-5; TRBD1 matches 7 bases. Germline V gives CDR1 MDHEN, CDR2 SYDVKM. The CDR3 extends over 15 amino acids. Trimming took 3 bases from V and 4 from J; bases not matched to a gene: 8.